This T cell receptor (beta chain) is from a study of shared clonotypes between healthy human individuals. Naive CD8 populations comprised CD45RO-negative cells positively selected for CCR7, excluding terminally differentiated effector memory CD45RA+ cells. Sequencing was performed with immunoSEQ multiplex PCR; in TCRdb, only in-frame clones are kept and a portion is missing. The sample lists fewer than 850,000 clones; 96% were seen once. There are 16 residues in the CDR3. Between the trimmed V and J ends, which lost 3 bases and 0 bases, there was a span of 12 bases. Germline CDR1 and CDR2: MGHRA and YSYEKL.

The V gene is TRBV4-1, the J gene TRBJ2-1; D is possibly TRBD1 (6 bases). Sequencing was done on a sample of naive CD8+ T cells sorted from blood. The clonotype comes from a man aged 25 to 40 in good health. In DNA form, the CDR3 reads TGCGCCAGCAGCCATCCAACAGGGAGCTCCTACAATGAGCAGTTCTTC. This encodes CASSHPTGSSYNEQFF.